The rows below give T cell receptor beta chains drawn from one sample of a study of CD8 T cells in Susac syndrome. TCRdb fed the immunoSEQ multiplex PCR reads into MiXCR, producing one record per CDR3 protein. The repertoire holds almost 450,000 distinct CDR3 sequences, more than 80% seen once, with about 0.12% in the top ten. The source material was CD8+ T cells from PBMCs. Receptors originate from a human donor with multiple sclerosis. CDR3s include the opening cysteine and the closing phenylalanine or tryptophan. D genes are given only for firm matches. Clone size is not always given. Where it is, it says once, few, many or a class for expanded clones.

j_call | clone_size | d_call | v_call | cdr3_nt | cdr3_aa
TRBJ2-7 | once | TRBD2 | TRBV6-5 | TGTGCCAGCAGTTACTCCAACGGACTAGCGGGACTGGAGCAGTACTTC | CASSYSNGLAGLEQYF
TRBJ1-4 | . | . | TRBV7-8 | TGTGCCAGCAGCTTAGCGAGGGGGAGGGATGAAAAACTGTTTTTT | CASSLARGRDEKLFF
TRBJ1-1 | . | . | TRBV7-2 | TGTGCCAGCAGCTTGGGGGGCCCTGAAGCTTTCTTT | CASSLGGPEAFF
TRBJ2-3 | . | TRBD1 | TRBV24-1 | TGTGCCACCGGGACAGACGACACAGATACGCAGTATTTT | CATGTDDTDTQYF
TRBJ2-2 | . | TRBD1 | TRBV29-1 | TGCAGCGTTAGGGACAGTAACACCGGGGAGCTGTTTTTT | CSVRDSNTGELFF
TRBJ1-1 | . | TRBD1 | TRBV4-1 | TGCGCCAGCAGCCACTTCGGACAGGCCCGGGACACTGAAGCTTTCTTT | CASSHFGQARDTEAFF
TRBJ1-1 | . | . | TRBV6-5 | TGTGCCAGCAGTTACTCGAGGTCTAACGGGGACACTGAAGCTTTCTTT | CASSYSRSNGDTEAFF
TRBJ2-2 | . | TRBD2 | TRBV6-4 | TGTGCCAGCAGCGAGCGGGAAACAACCGGGGAGCTGTTTTTT | CASSERETTGELFF
TRBJ1-1 | . | TRBD1 | TRBV19 | TGTGCCAGTAGCTTGGGACAGGGAGGCTCTGAAGCTTTCTTT | CASSLGQGGSEAFF
TRBJ2-1 | once | TRBD2 | TRBV19 | TGTGCCAGTCGACTAGCGGGGCTCTCCTACAATGAGCAGTTCTTC | CASRLAGLSYNEQFF